This T cell receptor (beta chain) was sequenced in a study of human T cells and chemical hapten exposure. About the research overall: Each patch test put 0.01% DPC on the upper back, and results were read at 6 days.

V gave up 0 bases and J gave up 0 bases, with 6 bases separating them. The CDR3 totals 15 residues. Germline lookup yields CDR1 LGHNA and CDR2 YNFKEQ. Time point meaning: pre-sensitization, week 0. Documented treatment: therapeutic diphenylcyclopropenone sensitization with weekly scalp DPC. Each CDR3 protein is one row after TCRdb ran MiXCR on the RACE reads. The table lists around 350,000 distinct CDR3 sequences, about 5.4% of them singletons. This clonotype occurred a few times. Antigen: not known. Findings of the study overall: Counts of TCRs above 1 in 1000 frequency stayed unchanged with DPC sensitization. Healthy people's immune response may differ from that of the donors, who had alopecia. Controls had significantly fewer large CDR3 similarity clusters than were formed by expanded TCRs.

J is TRBJ1-3 and V is TRBV4-2, with D unclear. The TCR comes from a woman in her late teens or twenties with alopecia areata. Some clones in this sample may be carry-over from other donors' samples. The starting material was whole blood, obtained in connection with sensitization to the hapten diphenylcyclopropenone (DPC). The DNA for the CDR3 is TGTGCCAGCAGCCAAGAGGTGCTCTCTGGAAACACCATATATTTT. Translated: CASSQEVLSGNTIYF.